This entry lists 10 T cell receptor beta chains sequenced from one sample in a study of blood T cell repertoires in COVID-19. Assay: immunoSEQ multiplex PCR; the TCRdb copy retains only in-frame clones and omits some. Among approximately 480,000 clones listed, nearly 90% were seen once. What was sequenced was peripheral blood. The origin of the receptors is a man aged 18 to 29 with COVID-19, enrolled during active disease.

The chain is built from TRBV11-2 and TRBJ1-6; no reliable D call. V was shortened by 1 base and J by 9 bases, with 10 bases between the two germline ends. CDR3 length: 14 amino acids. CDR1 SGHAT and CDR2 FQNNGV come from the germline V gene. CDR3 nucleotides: TGTGCCAGCAGCTTAGTTCCCCCGGTTTCACCCCTCCACTTT. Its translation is CASSLVPPVSPLHF.

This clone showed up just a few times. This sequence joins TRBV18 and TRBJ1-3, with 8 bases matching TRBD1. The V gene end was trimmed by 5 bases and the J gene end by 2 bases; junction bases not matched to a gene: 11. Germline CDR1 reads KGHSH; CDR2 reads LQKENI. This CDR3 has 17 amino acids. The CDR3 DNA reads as TGTGCCAGCTCAACTAAACAGGGGGAAGTGGCTGGAAACACCATATATTTT. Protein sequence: CASSTKQGEVAGNTIYF.

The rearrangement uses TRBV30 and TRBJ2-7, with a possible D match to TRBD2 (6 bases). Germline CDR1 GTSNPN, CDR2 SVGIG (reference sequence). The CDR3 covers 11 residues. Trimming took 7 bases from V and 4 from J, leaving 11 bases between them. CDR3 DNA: TGTGCCTCCCTGGGGGGTTACGAGCAGTACTTC. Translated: CASLGGYEQYF.

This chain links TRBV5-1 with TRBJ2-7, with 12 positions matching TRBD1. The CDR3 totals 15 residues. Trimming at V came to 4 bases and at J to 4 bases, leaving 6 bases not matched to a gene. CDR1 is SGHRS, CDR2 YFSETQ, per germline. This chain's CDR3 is CASSKGQGAFYEQYF. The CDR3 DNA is TGCGCCAGCAGCAAGGGACAGGGGGCCTTTTACGAGCAGTACTTC.

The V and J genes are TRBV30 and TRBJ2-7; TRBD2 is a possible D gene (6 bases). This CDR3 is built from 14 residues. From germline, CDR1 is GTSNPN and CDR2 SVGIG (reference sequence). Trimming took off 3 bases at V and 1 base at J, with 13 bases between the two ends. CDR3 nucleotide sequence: TGTGCCTGGAGGGGGAGCGGGTTTTCCTACGAGCAGTACTTC. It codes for CAWRGSGFSYEQYF.

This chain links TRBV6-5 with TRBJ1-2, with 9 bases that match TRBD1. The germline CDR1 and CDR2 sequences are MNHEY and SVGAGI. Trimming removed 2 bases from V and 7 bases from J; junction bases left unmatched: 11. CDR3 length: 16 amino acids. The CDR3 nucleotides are TGTGCCAGCAGTTACCGGTTATCGGGACAGGGTAGTGGCTACACCTTC. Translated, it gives CASSYRLSGQGSGYTF.

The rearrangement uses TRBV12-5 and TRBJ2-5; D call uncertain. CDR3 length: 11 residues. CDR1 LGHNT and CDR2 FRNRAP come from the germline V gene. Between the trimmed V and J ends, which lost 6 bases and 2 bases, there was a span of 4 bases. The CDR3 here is CASGAQETQYF. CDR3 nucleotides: TGTGCTAGTGGAGCACAAGAGACCCAGTACTTC.

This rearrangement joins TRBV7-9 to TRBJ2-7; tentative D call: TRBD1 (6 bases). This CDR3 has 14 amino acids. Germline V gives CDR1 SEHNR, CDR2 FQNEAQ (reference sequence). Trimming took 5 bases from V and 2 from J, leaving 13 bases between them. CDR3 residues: CASSPGTIAYEQYF. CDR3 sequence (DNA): TGTGCCAGCAGCCCGGGGACAATCGCCTACGAGCAGTACTTC. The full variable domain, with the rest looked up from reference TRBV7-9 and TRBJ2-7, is DTGVSQNPRHKITKRGQNVTFRCDPISEHNRLYWYRQTLGQGPEFLTYFQNEAQLEKSRLLSDRFSAERPKGSFSTLEIQRTEQGDSAMYLCASSPGTIAYEQYFGPGTRLTVT.

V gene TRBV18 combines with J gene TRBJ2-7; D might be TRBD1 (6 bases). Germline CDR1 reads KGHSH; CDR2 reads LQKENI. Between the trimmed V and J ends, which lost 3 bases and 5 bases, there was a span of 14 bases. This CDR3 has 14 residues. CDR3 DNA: TGTGCCAGCTCACCGACAGGATCTGCAGACGAGCAGTACTTC. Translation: CASSPTGSADEQYF. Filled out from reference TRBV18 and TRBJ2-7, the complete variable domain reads NAGVMQNPRHLVRRRGQEARLRCSPMKGHSHVYWYRQLPEEGLKFMVYLQKENIIDESGMPKERFSAEFPKEGPSILRIQQVVRGDSAAYFCASSPTGSADEQYFGPGTRLTVT.

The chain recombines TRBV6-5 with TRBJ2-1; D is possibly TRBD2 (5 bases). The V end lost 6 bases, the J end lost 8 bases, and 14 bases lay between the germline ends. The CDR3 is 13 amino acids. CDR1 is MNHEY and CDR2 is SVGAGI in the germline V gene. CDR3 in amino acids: CASRPSGNDEQFF. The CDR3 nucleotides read TGTGCCAGCAGGCCCTCGGGGAACGATGAGCAGTTCTTC.